This T cell receptor beta chain is drawn from a study of T-cell reconstitution after alpha-beta-depleted transplantation in children. As to this clonotype: Its antigen remains unknown.

Overall study findings and caveats: Some patients owed their high day-60 TCRbeta diversity to surviving recipient T cells and thymic progenitors. Newly produced T cells mostly accounted for T-cell counts and diversity one year post-transplant.

Preparing the TCRbeta library involved the use of unique molecular identifiers. From the PCR reads, TCRdb called clonotypes with MiXCR, one entry per CDR3 protein. The table has about 980,000 distinct CDR3 sequences, about 30% seen once. Germline-derived CDR1 and CDR2 are LGHNA and YSLEER. V was shortened by 0 bases and J by 8 bases, with 11 bases between the two germline ends. The CDR3 extends over 15 amino acids. The source is a boy under two years old who had a stem cell transplant for SCID, so the T cells may come from the graft donor. The chain recombines TRBV4-3 with TRBJ1-6; TRBD1 is a possible D gene (6 bases). The sample consisted of PBMCs, mostly from graft donor cells, taken 360 days after TCRalphabeta/CD19-depleted stem cell transplant. As DNA, the CDR3 is TGCGCCAGCAGCCAAGACCGGGGGCTTTATTCACCCCTCCACTTT. It translates to CASSQDRGLYSPLHF.